These 20 T cell receptor beta chains share one sample of origin, sequenced in a study of cytomegalovirus exposure and HLA in healthy donors. Researchers ran the PCR with 60 Vbeta and 13 Jbeta primers. Assay used: immunoSEQ multiplex PCR; TCRdb lists only in-frame clones, some missing. Of 110,000 to 150,000 clones listed, roughly 80% are singletons. The specimen was PBMCs. The origin of the receptors is a female donor in good health and CMV-seronegative.

As for this clone: A junction end diverges from the germline sequence, so it may reflect a read error. V is TRBV7-7 and J is TRBJ2-3; tentatively, D is TRBD2 (5 bases). In germline, CDR1 is SSHAT, CDR2 FNYEAQ (reference sequence). The CDR3 length is 15 residues. CDR3 amino acids: CASSPLTRGTDTQYF. As DNA, the CDR3 is TGTGCTAGCAGTCCTTTAACTAGGGGCACAGATACGCAGTATTTT.

This clone was detected a few times. The chain combines TRBV6-5 with TRBJ1-1; possible D gene TRBD1, 6 bases. Between the trimmed V and J ends, which lost 5 bases and 8 bases, there was a span of 18 bases. CDR1 MNHEY and CDR2 SVGAGI come from the germline V gene. This CDR3 spans 14 amino acids. The CDR3 DNA follows: TGTGCCAGCAGTCGAAACCCCAGGGGTGGGGAAGCTTTCTTT. This codes for CASSRNPRGGEAFF.

This clone has a single count. The V and J genes are TRBV27 and TRBJ2-7; D remains ambiguous. The germline V gene encodes CDR1 MNHEY and CDR2 SMNVEV (reference sequence). CDR3 length: 10 amino acids. V lost 8 bases, J lost 6 bases, and 8 bases lay in between. This CDR3 reads CASGESEQYF. In DNA form, the CDR3 reads TGTGCCAGCGGAGAAAGCGAGCAGTACTTC.

The chain joins TRBV27 to TRBJ2-7, with a tentative D call TRBD2 (7 bases). CDR3 length equals 17 residues. Trimming removed 2 bases from V and 2 bases from J, with 19 bases in between. The germline V gene encodes CDR1 MNHEY and CDR2 SMNVEV (reference sequence). The CDR3 loop reads CASSLRGGILSTYEQYF. CDR3 coding DNA: TGTGCCAGCAGTTTAAGGGGGGGGATTCTATCTACCTACGAGCAGTACTTC.

V is TRBV19 and J is TRBJ1-5, with D unresolved. The CDR3 loop spans 13 amino acids. Trimming left V 3 bases short and J 6 bases short, with 9 bases between. Per the germline V gene, CDR1 is LNHDA and CDR2 is SQIVND (reference sequence). CDR3 sequence: CASSIWEAQPQHF. Here the CDR3 DNA reads TGTGCCAGTAGTATCTGGGAGGCTCAGCCCCAGCATTTT.

CDR3 coding DNA: TGTGCCAGCAGCTTAGCGTTGGGAGGAAATGGCTACACCTTC. Translating it yields CASSLALGGNGYTF. The chain is built from TRBV7-9 and TRBJ1-2; no firm D call. This CDR3 has 14 amino acids. Germline CDR1 reads SEHNR; CDR2 reads FQNEAQ (reference sequence). The germline V and J ends were trimmed by 0 bases and 6 bases, with 11 bases remaining between them.

The chain combines TRBV7-8 with TRBJ1-6, with 9 positions matching TRBD1. The CDR3 length is 19 residues. V was clipped by 7 bases and J by 0 bases; unmatched bases: 13. In germline, CDR1 is SGHVS, CDR2 FQNEAQ. The CDR3 DNA reads TGTGCCAGCATGCCGGCATTGGGACAGGGAAGCTCCTATAATTCACCCCTCCACTTT. Encoded protein: CASMPALGQGSSYNSPLHF.

The V call is TRBV4-2, the J call TRBJ2-2; weak D call: TRBD2 (6 bases). Germline CDR1 LGHNA, CDR2 YNFKEQ. V gave up 0 bases and J gave up 4 bases, with 9 bases separating them. CDR3 length equals 15 residues. The CDR3 loop reads CASSQDVGGTGELFF. CDR3 nucleotides: TGTGCCAGCAGCCAAGATGTGGGAGGCACCGGGGAGCTGTTTTTT.

The gene calls are TRBV27 and TRBJ2-7; D perhaps matches TRBD2 (6 bases). The germline V gene has CDR1 MNHEY and CDR2 SMNVEV (reference sequence). The CDR3 runs to 12 residues. V shed 6 bases and J shed 7 bases, with 13 bases lying between them. The chain's CDR3 is CASRAGRQEQYF. The DNA for the CDR3 is TGTGCCAGCAGAGCGGGCCGGCAGGAGCAGTACTTC.

This clone was seen a handful of times. This chain connects TRBV27 to TRBJ2-7; 12 nucleotides line up with TRBD2. CDR1 and CDR2 from the germline V gene are MNHEY and SMNVEV (reference sequence). This CDR3 comprises 17 residues. With 0 bases clipped from V and 2 bases from J, the junction kept 5 bases outside the gene matches. The CDR3 region is CASSLSLAGGPPYEQYF. As DNA, the CDR3 is TGTGCCAGCAGTTTATCACTAGCGGGAGGCCCTCCCTACGAGCAGTACTTC.

This clone turned up a few times. The CDR3 sequence: CASSPGQFNQPQHF. The CDR3 coding sequence is TGTGCCAGCAGTCCAGGACAGTTCAATCAGCCCCAGCATTTT. The chain combines TRBV6-5 with TRBJ1-5; D is possibly TRBD1 (6 bases). In germline, CDR1 is MNHEY, CDR2 SVGAGI. The germline V and J ends were trimmed by 5 bases and 3 bases, with 11 bases remaining between them. The CDR3 consists of 14 residues.

The chain recombines TRBV9 with TRBJ2-6; weak D call: TRBD1 (6 bases). The CDR3 totals 17 residues. CDR1 and CDR2 (germline): SGDLS, YYNGEE. V gave up 3 bases and J gave up 1 base, with 14 bases separating them. The CDR3 DNA is TGTGCCAGCAGCGCCCTGTCACAGGGATCTGGGGCCAACGTCCTGACTTTC. Protein: CASSALSQGSGANVLTF.

This clone has only one observation. The chain employs TRBV19 and TRBJ1-4; D is perhaps TRBD1 (6 bases). This CDR3 is 16 amino acids long. Trimming cost V 4 bases and J 2 bases, with 14 bases left between them. Germline V gene sequence: CDR1 LNHDA, CDR2 SQIVND (reference sequence). CDR3 sequence: CASSREGVTTNEKLFF. DNA of the CDR3: TGTGCCAGTAGTAGGGAGGGGGTGACTACTAATGAAAAACTGTTTTTT.

The chain joins TRBV5-1 to TRBJ2-7; 14 nucleotides agree with TRBD2. Germline values: CDR1 SGHRS, CDR2 YFSETQ. J was trimmed by 5 bases and V by 5 bases; bases with no gene match: 3. The CDR3 contains 14 residues. This chain's CDR3 is CASRMGLAGDEQYF. The CDR3 bases are TGCGCCAGCAGAATGGGACTAGCGGGGGACGAGCAGTACTTC.

The V and J genes are TRBV28 and TRBJ1-6; TRBD1 might be the D (6 bases). V lost 5 bases, J lost 8 bases, and 16 bases lay in between. The V gene's germline CDR1 is MDHEN and CDR2 SYDVKM. The CDR3 covers 15 residues. DNA for the CDR3: TGTGCCAGCAGTACGCCGTCAGGGGTCGATTCACCCCTCCACTTT. Its translation: CASSTPSGVDSPLHF.

The gene calls are TRBV30 and TRBJ2-1, with 9 positions matching TRBD2. The germline V gene has CDR1 GTSNPN and CDR2 SVGIG (reference sequence). The CDR3 spans 15 residues. Trimming removed 1 base from V and 6 bases from J; junction bases left unmatched: 7. In nucleotides, the CDR3 is TGTGCCTGGAGTGCCACTAGCGGGTTAATCAATGAGCAGTTCTTC. Translating it yields CAWSATSGLINEQFF.

V usage is TRBV29-1 and J usage is TRBJ2-3; 8 positions match TRBD2. This CDR3 is 12 amino acids long. The trim removed 7 bases at V and 2 bases at J, leaving 2 bases unmatched. The V gene's germline CDR1 is SQVTM and CDR2 ANQGSEA. The CDR3 sequence is CSAGLATDTQYF. The CDR3 bases are TGCAGCGCTGGACTAGCCACAGATACGCAGTATTTT.

The V and J genes are TRBV6-5 and TRBJ2-3; 9 bases are a match to TRBD2. The CDR3 has 15 amino acids. J gave up 5 bases and V 6 bases, and 9 bases lay outside the gene matches. Germline V gene data show CDR1 as MNHEY and CDR2 as SVGAGI. CDR3 in amino acids: CASRLSGSSVDTQYF. In DNA form, the CDR3 reads TGTGCCAGCAGACTTAGCGGGAGCAGTGTAGATACGCAGTATTTT.

The gene calls are TRBV28 and TRBJ1-1, with TRBD1 as a possible D gene (5 bases). The CDR3 is 14 residues long. V was cut by 4 bases and J by 5 bases, with 14 bases left in between. Germline V CDR1 and CDR2: MDHEN, SYDVKM. The CDR3 DNA is TGTGCCAGCAGTTCCCACGGGGGTGGTACTGAAGCTTTCTTT. Its protein is CASSSHGGGTEAFF. Filled out from reference TRBV28 and TRBJ1-1, the complete variable domain reads DVKVTQSSRYLVKRTGEKVFLECVQDMDHENMFWYRQDPGLGLRLIYFSYDVKMKEKGDIPEGYSVSREKKERFSLILESASTNQTSMYLCASSSHGGGTEAFFGQGTRLTVV.

The chain joins TRBV28 to TRBJ2-7; 8 nucleotides line up with TRBD2. The germline gives CDR1 MDHEN, CDR2 SYDVKM. This CDR3 contains 14 residues. Trimming at V came to 4 bases and at J to 2 bases, leaving 4 bases not matched to a gene. The CDR3 here is CASSSGGTTYEQYF. As DNA, the CDR3 is TGTGCCAGCAGTTCGGGGGGGACAACCTACGAGCAGTACTTC.